Below, 15 T cell receptor beta chains from the same sample are listed, as sequenced in a study of blood T cell repertoires in COVID-19. The table came from immunoSEQ multiplex PCR; TCRdb's copy has only in-frame clones and leaves some out. The table has more than 100,000 clones, approximately 88% seen once. Sequencing was carried out using peripheral blood. The receptors come from a man in his 70s with active COVID-19.

The chain recombines TRBV25-1 with TRBJ2-7, with D uncertain. Germline V gene lookup returns CDR1 MGHDK and CDR2 SYGVNS. The CDR3 loop spans 14 amino acids. V lost 4 bases to trimming and J lost 0 bases, with 10 bases between them. The CDR3 protein is CASSVGSYSYEQYF. CDR3 in DNA: TGTGCCAGCAGTGTGGGCAGTTACTCCTACGAGCAGTACTTC.

The chain has TRBV28 and TRBJ2-7; 9 bases are a match to TRBD2. V was pared by 5 bases and J by 6 bases, with 17 bases of the junction left unmatched. The CDR3 has 17 amino acids. Germline lookup yields CDR1 MDHEN and CDR2 SYDVKM. The CDR3 spells CASSRPNRIAGEREQYF. The CDR3 bases are TGTGCCAGCAGTCGACCCAACAGGATAGCGGGAGAGCGCGAGCAGTACTTC.

This chain connects TRBV6-5 to TRBJ2-3, with 8 positions matching TRBD1. The V and J ends lost 4 bases and 3 bases, in that order; junction bases with no gene match: 9. In germline, CDR1 is MNHEY, CDR2 SVGAGI. This CDR3 region has 16 residues. The CDR3 region is CASSSLTGARTDTQYF. The CDR3 coding sequence is TGTGCCAGCAGTTCCTTGACAGGGGCCCGAACAGATACGCAGTATTTT.

This chain joins TRBV5-8 and TRBJ2-7; D unclear. Trimming stripped 0 bases from V and 10 bases from J, with 5 bases between. The V gene's germline CDR1 is SGHTS and CDR2 YDEGEE. This CDR3 spans 10 amino acids. The chain's CDR3 is CASSLDSQYF. The DNA for the CDR3 is TGTGCCAGCAGCTTGGACAGTCAGTACTTC.

The chain has TRBV5-1 and TRBJ2-5; TRBD2 aligns across 7 bases. CDR1 and CDR2 from the germline V gene are SGHRS and YFSETQ. This CDR3 has 14 residues. V shed 0 bases and J 5 bases; nucleotides not matched to a gene: 4. The CDR3 protein is CASSLAGGAETQYF. The CDR3 bases are TGCGCCAGCAGCTTGGCGGGGGGAGCGGAGACCCAGTACTTC. Complete variable domain (other parts from reference TRBV5-1 and TRBJ2-5): KAGVTQTPRYLIKTRGQQVTLSCSPISGHRSVSWYQQTPGQGLQFLFEYFSETQRNKGNFPGRFSGRQFSNSRSEMNVSTLELGDSALYLCASSLAGGAETQYFGPGTRLLVL.

V gene TRBV9 combines with J gene TRBJ2-7, with D perhaps TRBD1 (6 bases). The V gene lost 4 bases and the J gene lost 7 bases, with 15 bases spanning the gap. This CDR3 region has 13 residues. CDR1 is SGDLS, CDR2 YYNGEE, per germline. Here the CDR3 reads CASSLEGGTEQYF. In DNA form, the CDR3 reads TGTGCCAGCAGCCTCGAAGGGGGAACTGAGCAGTACTTC. Full variable domain (missing parts from reference TRBV9 and TRBJ2-7): DSGVTQTPKHLITATGQRVTLRCSPRSGDLSVYWYQQSLDQGLQFLIQYYNGEERAKGNILERFSAQQFPDLHSELNLSSLELGDSALYFCASSLEGGTEQYFGPGTRLTVT.

The rearrangement uses TRBV28 and TRBJ2-7, with 9 bases that match TRBD2. The germline CDR1 and CDR2 sequences are MDHEN and SYDVKM. The CDR3 consists of 15 residues. V shed 6 bases and J 3 bases; nucleotides not matched to a gene: 9. The CDR3 DNA follows: TGTGCCAGCAGCACTCGTGGACTAGCGAACTACGAGCAGTACTTC. Translating it yields CASSTRGLANYEQYF.

The chain carries TRBV7-2 and TRBJ2-6; D is possibly TRBD2 (5 bases). The CDR3 consists of 16 residues. Germline V gene data show CDR1 as SGHTA and CDR2 as FQGNSA. Trimming took 5 bases from V and 2 from J, leaving 13 bases between them. CDR3 sequence (DNA): TGTGCCAGCAGCCCGCTGGACTTCCCTGGGGCCAACGTCCTGACTTTC. It specifies CASSPLDFPGANVLTF.

The rearrangement uses TRBV5-6 and TRBJ2-2; D remains unclear. The CDR3 consists of 14 residues. V was trimmed by 0 bases and J by 7 bases, leaving 10 bases between them. CDR1 SGHDT and CDR2 YYEEEE come from the germline V gene. CDR3 sequence: CASSLGHVLGELFF. In DNA, the CDR3 is TGTGCCAGCAGCTTGGGACATGTTCTCGGGGAGCTGTTTTTT.

V is TRBV30 and J is TRBJ2-7; TRBD1 agrees at 10 bases. V dropped 5 bases and J dropped 5; count of bases not matched to a gene: 12. This CDR3 is built from 15 residues. In germline, CDR1 is GTSNPN, CDR2 SVGIG (reference sequence). Written as DNA, the CDR3 is TGTGCCTGGTCTCCGGGGGGGACAGGGGTCAACGAGCAGTACTTC. This translates into CAWSPGGTGVNEQYF.

This clone has only one observation. The chain recombines TRBV4-1 with TRBJ2-3; D might be TRBD1 (5 bases). Germline V gene sequence: CDR1 MGHRA, CDR2 YSYEKL. Trimming took off 0 bases at V and 6 bases at J, with 10 bases between the two ends. This CDR3 is 14 amino acids long. CDR3 DNA: TGCGCCAGCAGCCAAGAAGCCAGGGCGGATACGCAGTATTTT. It specifies CASSQEARADTQYF.

J is TRBJ2-7 and V is TRBV28; 8 bases line up with TRBD1. The CDR3 has 14 residues. Germline loops: CDR1 MDHEN, CDR2 SYDVKM. V lost 10 bases and J lost 2; bases outside the gene matches: 10. In DNA form, the CDR3 reads TGTGCCACCCTAGACAGGGGACTTACCTACGAGCAGTACTTC. It encodes CATLDRGLTYEQYF.

The V gene is TRBV19, the J gene TRBJ2-7, with D perhaps TRBD2 (5 bases). This CDR3 is built from 14 residues. Germline lookup yields CDR1 LNHDA and CDR2 SQIVND (reference sequence). Trimming left V 6 bases short and J 3 bases short, with 15 bases between. The CDR3 is CASSLTAAGYEQYF. For the CDR3, the DNA is TGTGCCAGTAGCCTGACCGCCGCGGGCTACGAGCAGTACTTC.

This sequence joins TRBV10-2 and TRBJ2-7; TRBD2 matches 12 bases. The CDR3 covers 15 residues. The V gene's germline CDR1 is WSHSY and CDR2 SAAADI. Trimming removed 5 bases from V and 2 bases from J; junction bases left unmatched: 4. This chain's CDR3 is CASSLASGRAYEQYF. The CDR3 nucleotides read TGCGCCAGCAGTCTAGCTAGCGGGAGGGCCTACGAGCAGTACTTC.

A word on this clone: The junction shows a germline mismatch at one end, possibly a read error. This chain links TRBV18 with TRBJ2-1; 9 bases map to TRBD2. Germline CDR1 KGHSH, CDR2 LQKENI. This CDR3 contains 14 residues. The CDR3 nucleotides read TGTGCCAGCTCTCCACTAGCGGGCCTCAATGAGCAGTTCTTC. Its protein is CASSPLAGLNEQFF.